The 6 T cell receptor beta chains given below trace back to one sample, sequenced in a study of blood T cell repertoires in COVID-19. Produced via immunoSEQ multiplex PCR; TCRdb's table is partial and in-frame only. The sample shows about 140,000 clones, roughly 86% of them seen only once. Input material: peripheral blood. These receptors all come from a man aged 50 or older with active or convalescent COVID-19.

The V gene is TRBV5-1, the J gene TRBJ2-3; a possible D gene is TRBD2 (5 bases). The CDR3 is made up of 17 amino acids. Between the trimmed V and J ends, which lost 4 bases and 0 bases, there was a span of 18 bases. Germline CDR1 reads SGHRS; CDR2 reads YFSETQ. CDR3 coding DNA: TGCGCCAGCAGCCCGGGCCCAACGAGGGCTAGCACAGATACGCAGTATTTT. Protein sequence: CASSPGPTRASTDTQYF. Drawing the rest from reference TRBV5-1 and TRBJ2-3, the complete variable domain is KAGVTQTPRYLIKTRGQQVTLSCSPISGHRSVSWYQQTPGQGLQFLFEYFSETQRNKGNFPGRFSGRQFSNSRSEMNVSTLELGDSALYLCASSPGPTRASTDTQYFGPGTRLTVL.

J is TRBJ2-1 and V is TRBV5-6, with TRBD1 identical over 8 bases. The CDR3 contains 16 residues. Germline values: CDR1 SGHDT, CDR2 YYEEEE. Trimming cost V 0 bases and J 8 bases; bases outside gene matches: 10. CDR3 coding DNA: TGTGCCAGCAGCTTGGTGTCCGAACAGGGGGGTGATGAGCAGTTCTTC. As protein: CASSLVSEQGGDEQFF.

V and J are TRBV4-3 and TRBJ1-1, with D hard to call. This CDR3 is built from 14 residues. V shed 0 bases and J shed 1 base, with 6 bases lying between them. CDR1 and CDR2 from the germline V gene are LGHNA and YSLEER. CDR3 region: CASSQDYRNTEAFF. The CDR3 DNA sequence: TGCGCCAGCAGCCAAGATTACAGGAACACTGAAGCTTTCTTT.

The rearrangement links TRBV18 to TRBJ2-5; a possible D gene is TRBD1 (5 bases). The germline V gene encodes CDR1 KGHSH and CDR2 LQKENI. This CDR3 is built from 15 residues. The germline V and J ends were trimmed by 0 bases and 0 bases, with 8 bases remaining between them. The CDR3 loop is CASSPPNRNQETQYF. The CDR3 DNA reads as TGTGCCAGCTCACCACCGAACAGGAACCAAGAGACCCAGTACTTC. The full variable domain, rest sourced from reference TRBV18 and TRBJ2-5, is NAGVMQNPRHLVRRRGQEARLRCSPMKGHSHVYWYRQLPEEGLKFMVYLQKENIIDESGMPKERFSAEFPKEGPSILRIQQVVRGDSAAYFCASSPPNRNQETQYFGPGTRLLVL.

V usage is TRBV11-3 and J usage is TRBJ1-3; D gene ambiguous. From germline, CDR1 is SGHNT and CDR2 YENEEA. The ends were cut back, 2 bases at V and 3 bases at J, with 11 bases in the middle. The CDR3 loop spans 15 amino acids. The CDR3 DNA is TGTGCCAGCAGCTTATCGGCCGGGGATGGAAACACCATATATTTT. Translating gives CASSLSAGDGNTIYF.

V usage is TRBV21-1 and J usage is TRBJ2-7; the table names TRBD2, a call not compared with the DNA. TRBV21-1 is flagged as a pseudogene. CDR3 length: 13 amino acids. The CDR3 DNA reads TGTGCCAGCTCCGGACTAGCGCGGACCGAGCAGTACTTC. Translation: CASSGLARTEQYF.